This is a list of T cell receptor beta chains from one sample in a study of siplizumab effects on memory and regulatory T cells. Some clones are missing from TCRdb's copy, which holds only in-frame ones; the method was immunoSEQ multiplex PCR. The sample has some 46,000 clones, roughly 93% seen once. The sequencing input was CD8+ T cells sorted from blood. The origin of the receptors is a human donor in good health. Both conserved end residues are part of each CDR3.

cdr3_length: 16; j_call: TRBJ2-3; v_call: TRBV4-1; cdr3_aa: CASSPSSSVYTDTQYF
cdr3_length: 16; j_call: TRBJ1-4; v_call: TRBV15; cdr3_aa: CATSGDEGVIDEKLFF
cdr3_length: 16; j_call: TRBJ2-1; v_call: TRBV9; cdr3_aa: CASSPQTSGAHNEQFF
cdr3_length: 15; j_call: TRBJ2-3; v_call: TRBV29-1; cdr3_aa: CSVELGSGYTDTQYF
cdr3_length: 13; j_call: TRBJ2-7; v_call: TRBV7-3; cdr3_aa: CASSFGVGDEQYF
cdr3_length: 16; j_call: TRBJ2-5; v_call: TRBV7-6; cdr3_aa: CASSSGQGVPGRTQYF
cdr3_length: 16; j_call: TRBJ2-1; v_call: TRBV5-4; cdr3_aa: CASSHGLEVFDNEQFF
cdr3_length: 15; j_call: TRBJ1-4; v_call: TRBV4-1; cdr3_aa: CASSQVVGDGEKLFF
cdr3_length: 15; j_call: TRBJ2-3; v_call: TRBV2; cdr3_aa: CASRDRDISTDTQYF
cdr3_length: 15; j_call: TRBJ1-5; v_call: TRBV5-5; cdr3_aa: CASSLEGNSNQPQHF
cdr3_length: 14; j_call: TRBJ2-3; v_call: TRBV28; cdr3_aa: CASSLGGGGDTQYF
cdr3_length: 17; j_call: TRBJ1-2; v_call: TRBV15; cdr3_aa: CATSRDGGAKYNYGYTF
cdr3_length: 15; j_call: TRBJ1-2; v_call: TRBV4-2; cdr3_aa: CASSPEPGQADGYTF
cdr3_length: 12; j_call: TRBJ2-3; v_call: TRBV7-6; cdr3_aa: CASSWSADTQYF
cdr3_length: 16; j_call: TRBJ2-7; v_call: TRBV6-5; cdr3_aa: CASSSPPAGGTYEQYF
cdr3_length: 11; j_call: TRBJ1-1; v_call: TRBV19; cdr3_aa: CASWTGAEAFF
cdr3_length: 15; j_call: TRBJ1-2; v_call: TRBV27; cdr3_aa: CASSLSQGSNYGYTF
cdr3_length: 19; j_call: TRBJ2-1; v_call: TRBV18; cdr3_aa: CASRSPGLAGAFSYNEQFF
cdr3_length: 18; j_call: TRBJ2-3; v_call: TRBV27; cdr3_aa: CASSFLGREGFSRNTQYF
cdr3_length: 12; j_call: TRBJ2-1; v_call: TRBV5-1; cdr3_aa: CASSFRGNEQFF
cdr3_length: 15; j_call: TRBJ2-2; v_call: TRBV7-3; cdr3_aa: CASIVGRTNTGELFF
cdr3_length: 12; j_call: TRBJ2-7; v_call: TRBV7-9; cdr3_aa: CASSPGGYEQYF
cdr3_length: 13; j_call: TRBJ1-5; v_call: TRBV28; cdr3_aa: CASSFSSNQPQHF
cdr3_length: 11; j_call: TRBJ1-1; v_call: TRBV27; cdr3_aa: CASHRNTEAFF
cdr3_length: 14; j_call: TRBJ1-5; v_call: TRBV27; cdr3_aa: CASSFSQSNQPQHF
cdr3_length: 15; j_call: TRBJ1-5; v_call: TRBV5-1; cdr3_aa: CASSLDWGSNQPQHF
cdr3_length: 13; j_call: TRBJ2-2; v_call: TRBV27; cdr3_aa: CASRPRGYGELFF
cdr3_length: 17; j_call: TRBJ1-4; v_call: TRBV9; cdr3_aa: CASSVDSGTATNEKLFF
cdr3_length: 14; j_call: TRBJ2-3; v_call: TRBV19; cdr3_aa: CASSIERRMDTQYF
cdr3_length: 15; j_call: TRBJ2-2; v_call: TRBV10-1; cdr3_aa: CASSESLLGRGELFF
cdr3_length: 11; j_call: TRBJ2-1; v_call: TRBV19; cdr3_aa: CASRHGDEQFF
cdr3_length: 15; j_call: NA; v_call: TRBV5-4; cdr3_aa: CASSLSPSPSYEQYF
cdr3_length: 16; j_call: TRBJ2-2; v_call: TRBV9; cdr3_aa: CASSVERTSNTGELFF
cdr3_length: 14; j_call: TRBJ1-2; v_call: TRBV4-1; cdr3_aa: CASSRLQTDYGYTF
cdr3_length: 14; j_call: TRBJ2-5; v_call: TRBV7-6; cdr3_aa: CASSSWTERETQYF
cdr3_length: 16; j_call: TRBJ2-7; v_call: TRBV4-1; cdr3_aa: CASSRKTSGGAYEQYF
cdr3_length: 15; j_call: TRBJ2-2; v_call: TRBV2; cdr3_aa: CAINKQGTNTGELFF